The source of this T cell receptor (beta chain) is a study of response to subunit inactivated influenza vaccine. Findings and limits, study-wide: It was suggested by the authors that few new T cells are recruited by each seasonal influenza vaccination.

There are a few counts of this clonotype. No antigen is known for it. Via MiXCR, TCRdb re-called the RT-PCR reads, giving one row per CDR3 protein. The table has around 480,000 distinct CDR3 sequences, approximately 17% seen once. The input for sequencing was CD4+ T cells sorted from PBMCs, taken around 25 months after vaccination. This receptor was taken from a man aged 45-69 years who received an inactivated influenza vaccine.

The CDR3 sequence is CSAPKPRDWINYEQYF. As DNA, the CDR3 is TGCAGTGCCCCGAAACCCCGGGACTGGATTAACTACGAGCAGTACTTC. The V and J genes are TRBV20-1 and TRBJ2-7; D is perhaps TRBD2 (6 bases). The CDR3 is made up of 16 amino acids. CDR1 is DFQATT and CDR2 is SNEGSKA in the germline V gene (reference sequence). V was cut by 6 bases and J by 3 bases, with 24 bases left in between.